The clone carrying this TCR beta chain occurred a few times. Its specificity is unknown. The sample belongs to a study of OX40 agonist ivuxolimab in advanced cancers. Libraries were prepared by immunoSEQ multiplex PCR; TCRdb keeps only in-frame clonotypes and omits some of them. This sample has tens of thousands of clones; 90% occur once, and the top ten carry around 5%. Study findings and constraints: A proportion of nonresponders additionally exhibited low normalized T-cell clonal expansion. Doses of 0.1 to 3.0 mg/kg were accompanied by clonal expansion of CD4+ and CD8+ blood T cells by week 6.

V was pared by 4 bases and J by 4 bases, with 17 bases between. Looked up from germline, CDR1 is SGHRS and CDR2 is YFSETQ. The CDR3 runs 15 residues. The sample was CD4+ or CD8+ T cells sorted from blood, taken in a trial of the OX40 agonist ivuxolimab. The clonotype was recovered from an adult with an advanced solid tumor such as melanoma, head and neck, liver or kidney cancer. The chain has TRBV5-1 and TRBJ2-5; a weak D match, TRBD2 (7 bases). CDR3 in amino acids: CASSPSGGRLETQYF. In nucleotides, the CDR3 is TGCGCCAGCAGCCCTTCCGGGGGGCGCCTAGAGACCCAGTACTTC.